The rows below give T cell receptor beta chains drawn from one sample of a study of blood T cell repertoires in COVID-19. Assay: immunoSEQ multiplex PCR; the TCRdb copy retains only in-frame clones and omits some. Here the sample spans 250,000 or so clones, 84% being singletons. What was sequenced was peripheral blood. These TCRs come from a man in his forties who had recovered from COVID-19. Both conserved end residues are part of each CDR3. The order of the fields is clone size, V gene, D gene, J gene, CDR3 DNA, CDR3 protein. The D gene is left open where the match is weak. For some rows the clone size is stated as once, few or many, or as a class when expanded; others skip it.

once	TRBV27	TRBD1	TRBJ2-7	TGTGCCAGCAGTTCCCGGGACAGGGGGCTCGAGTACTTC	CASSSRDRGLEYF
.	TRBV29-1	TRBD1	TRBJ1-2	TGCAGCCCCCGGGACAGCCGCCTAACTTACTATGGCTACACCTTC	CSPRDSRLTYYGYTF
.	TRBV3-1/TRBV3-2	.	TRBJ1-2	TGTGCCAGCAGCCACCACGATCCGACAGATGGCTACACCTTC	CASSHHDPTDGYTF
.	TRBV6-2/TRBV6-3	TRBD1	TRBJ2-5	TGTGCCAGCAGTACAGGACAGGGCCAGATAGAGACCCAGTACTTC	CASSTGQGQIETQYF
.	TRBV5-6	.	TRBJ1-6	TGTGCCAGCAGCTTCAGGACGGGAGGATGGACCCTCCACTTT	CASSFRTGGWTLHF
.	TRBV11-2	TRBD1	TRBJ1-2	TGTGCCAGCAGCATGGGACAGTCCGGCTACACCTTC	CASSMGQSGYTF
.	TRBV9	.	TRBJ2-1	TGTGCCAGCAGCGTAGACGCAATCGGCTACAATGAGCAGTTCTTC	CASSVDAIGYNEQFF
.	TRBV10-3	TRBD1	TRBJ1-1	TGTGCCATCAGGGAAGGGACAGGGGGATCTGAAGCTTTCTTT	CAIREGTGGSEAFF
.	TRBV11-3	.	TRBJ2-7	TGTGCCAGCAGCTTTCGCCAGGGGACCTACGAGCAGTACTTC	CASSFRQGTYEQYF
.	TRBV4-3	TRBD2	TRBJ2-1	TGCGCCAGCAGCCAAGAGGGGCGTGCTCTAGCGGGGGAGGTTACGTCCTACAATGAGCAGTTCTTC	CASSQEGRALAGEVTSYNEQFF
.	TRBV21-1	.	TRBJ2-7	TGTGCCAGCAGCAAAGTGCGTCTAGCGGGAGGACCTCTCCCTATTACGAAGGAGCAGTACTTC	CASSKVRLAGGPLPITKEQYF
.	TRBV6-5	.	TRBJ2-5	TGTGCCAGCAGTTACCAAGGGGTAGCGGTAAGAGAGACCCAGTACTTC	CASSYQGVAVRETQYF
.	TRBV14	.	TRBJ2-5	TGTGCCAGCAGCCAAGTAAGGGGAGAGACCCAGTACTTC	CASSQVRGETQYF
.	TRBV4-3	TRBD1	TRBJ1-2	TGCGCCAGCAGCCAAGAGAGGGGGCGCGTTCATGGCTACACCTTC	CASSQERGRVHGYTF
.	TRBV21-1	.	TRBJ2-7	TGTGCCAGCATACTAGCGGGAGGGCCTGACTCTGAATACGAGCAGTACTTC	CASILAGGPDSEYEQYF